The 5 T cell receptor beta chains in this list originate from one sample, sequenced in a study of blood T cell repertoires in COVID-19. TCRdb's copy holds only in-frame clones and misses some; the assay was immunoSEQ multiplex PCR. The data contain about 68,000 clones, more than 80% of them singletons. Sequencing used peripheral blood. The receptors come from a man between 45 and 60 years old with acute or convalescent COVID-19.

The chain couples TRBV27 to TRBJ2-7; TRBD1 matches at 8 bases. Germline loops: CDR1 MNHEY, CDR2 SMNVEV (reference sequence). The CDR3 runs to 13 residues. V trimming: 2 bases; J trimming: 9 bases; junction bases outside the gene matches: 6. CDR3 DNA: TGTGCCAGCAGTTTACAGGACAGGGTGTTGCAGTACTTC. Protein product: CASSLQDRVLQYF.

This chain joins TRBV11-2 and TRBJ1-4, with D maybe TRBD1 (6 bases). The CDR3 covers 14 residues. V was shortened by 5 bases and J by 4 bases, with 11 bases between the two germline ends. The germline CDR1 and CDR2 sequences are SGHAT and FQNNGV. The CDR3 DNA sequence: TGTGCCAGCAGCCGCGGACAGCTTAATGAAAAACTGTTTTTT. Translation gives CASSRGQLNEKLFF.

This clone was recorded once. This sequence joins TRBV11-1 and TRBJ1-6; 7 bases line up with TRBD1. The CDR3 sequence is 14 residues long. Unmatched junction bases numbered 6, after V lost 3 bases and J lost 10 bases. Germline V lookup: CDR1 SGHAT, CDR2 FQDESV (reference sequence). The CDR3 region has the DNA TGTGCCAGCAGCTTCCGGCAGGGGGGATCACCCCTCCACTTT. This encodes CASSFRQGGSPLHF.

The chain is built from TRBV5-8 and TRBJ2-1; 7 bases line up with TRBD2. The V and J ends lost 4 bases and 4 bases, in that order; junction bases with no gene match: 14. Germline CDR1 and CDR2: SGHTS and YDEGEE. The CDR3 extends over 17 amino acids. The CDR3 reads CASSLWGGVTPYNEQFF. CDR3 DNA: TGTGCCAGCAGCCTGTGGGGGGGAGTGACACCTTACAATGAGCAGTTCTTC.

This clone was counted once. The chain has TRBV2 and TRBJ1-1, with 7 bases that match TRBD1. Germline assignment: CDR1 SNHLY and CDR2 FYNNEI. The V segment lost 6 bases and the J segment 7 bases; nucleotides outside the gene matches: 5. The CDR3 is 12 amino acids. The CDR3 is CASSLDRVEAFF. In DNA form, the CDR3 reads TGTGCCAGCAGCCTTGACAGGGTTGAAGCTTTCTTT.